These 32 T cell receptor beta chains were sequenced from one sample in a study of T cell repertoires in cytomegalovirus infection. TCRdb analysed the reads with MiXCR anew, one entry per CDR3 protein. This table holds 200,000 to 300,000 distinct CDR3 sequences, less than 9.5% found once. Sequencing input: PBMCs. The receptor source for this set is a human donor in good health (CMV status not recorded). Some clones in this sample may be carry-over from other donors' samples.

This clonotype was observed a handful of times. The rearrangement links TRBV10-1 to TRBJ1-1, with 9 bases aligning to TRBD1. Germline lookup yields CDR1 WNHNN and CDR2 SYGVQD (reference sequence). With V trimmed by 6 bases and J by 1 base, 6 bases remained unmatched. The CDR3 consists of 15 residues. CDR3 residues: CASSRDRVRNTEAFF. The CDR3 DNA follows: TGCGCCAGCAGCAGGGACAGGGTGAGGAACACTGAAGCTTTCTTT.

This clonotype occurred many times. The chain carries TRBV28 and TRBJ2-7; unclear D gene. The V gene lost 8 bases and the J gene lost 0 bases, with 17 bases spanning the gap. Germline CDR1 reads MDHEN; CDR2 reads SYDVKM. There are 15 residues in the CDR3. DNA of the CDR3: TGTGCCAGCGGAACTCCTCCCCTTGGCTCCTACGAGCAGTACTTC. Protein: CASGTPPLGSYEQYF.

A few counts support this clonotype. The chain has TRBV25-1 and TRBJ1-1; a weak D match, TRBD1 (6 bases). The CDR3 totals 12 residues. V lost 11 bases to trimming and J lost 5 bases, with 15 bases between them. The germline CDR1 and CDR2 sequences are MGHDK and SYGVNS. CDR3 sequence reads: CAHSGHGTEAFF. DNA for the CDR3: TGTGCCCACTCGGGACACGGGACTGAAGCTTTCTTT.

In this sample, this clonotype turned up many times. The CDR3 sequence is CATTTGIEQFF. DNA for the CDR3: TGTGCCACCACTACAGGGATCGAGCAGTTCTTC. The chain combines TRBV10-3 with TRBJ2-1; tentatively, D is TRBD1 (6 bases). Trimming cost V 10 bases and J 10 bases, with 14 bases left between them. Germline V lookup: CDR1 ENHRY, CDR2 SYGVKD. The CDR3 totals 11 residues.

This clonotype has more than one count but fewer than ten. V gene TRBV28 combines with J gene TRBJ2-7; D might be TRBD1 (6 bases). Germline V gene lookup returns CDR1 MDHEN and CDR2 SYDVKM. This CDR3 comprises 16 residues. The V end was cut by 4 bases, the J end by 0 bases, with 16 bases between. CDR3 protein: CASSSMMTGGSYEQYF. In nucleotides, the CDR3 is TGTGCCAGCAGTTCGATGATGACAGGAGGCTCCTACGAGCAGTACTTC.

This clonotype came up many times. V gene TRBV7-8 combines with J gene TRBJ2-5; TRBD1 aligns across 7 bases. The CDR3 is 15 residues long. J gave up 2 bases and V 1 base, and 4 bases lay outside the gene matches. Germline loops: CDR1 SGHVS, CDR2 FQNEAQ. CDR3 loop: CASSLEGRGQETQYF. CDR3 in DNA: TGTGCCAGCAGCTTAGAGGGCAGGGGGCAAGAGACCCAGTACTTC.

There are many counts of this clonotype. The J gene is TRBJ1-5, the V gene TRBV20-1; D remains unclear. The V gene's germline CDR1 is DFQATT and CDR2 SNEGSKA (reference sequence). V gave up 6 bases and J gave up 1 base, with 7 bases separating them. The CDR3 length is 12 residues. The CDR3 DNA reads TGCAGTGCGATGAGGAGCAATCAGCCCCAGCATTTT. As protein: CSAMRSNQPQHF.

The table lists this clonotype with many counts. V and J are TRBV20-1 and TRBJ1-5; possible D gene TRBD1, 5 bases. CDR3 size: 12 residues. V was clipped by 8 bases and J by 2 bases, with 10 bases between them. Germline CDR1 reads DFQATT; CDR2 reads SNEGSKA (reference sequence). The CDR3 loop reads CSLQVGNQPQHF. CDR3 DNA: TGCAGTTTACAGGTGGGCAATCAGCCCCAGCATTTT.

This clonotype was detected ten times or more. This chain links TRBV7-2 with TRBJ1-3; D gene unclear. CDR3 size: 16 residues. Germline lookup yields CDR1 SGHTA and CDR2 FQGNSA. Deletions cut 0 bases from V and 4 bases from J, with 13 bases between. The CDR3 reads CASSLASAAGGNTIYF. Written as DNA, the CDR3 is TGTGCCAGCAGCTTAGCTTCGGCAGCTGGAGGAAACACCATATATTTT.

This clonotype was seen ten or more times. The chain employs TRBV2 and TRBJ2-1, with TRBD2 matching 16 bases. V shed 6 bases, J shed 8 bases, and the junction held 7 bases outside the gene matches. The germline V gene encodes CDR1 SNHLY and CDR2 FYNNEI. There are 16 residues in the CDR3. CDR3 loop: CASRGTSGRAIDEQFF. DNA of the CDR3: TGTGCCAGCAGAGGGACTAGCGGGAGGGCCATCGATGAGCAGTTCTTC.

This clonotype was recorded many times. The chain employs TRBV7-8 and TRBJ1-4; 7 nucleotides match TRBD1. This CDR3 region has 17 residues. V gave up 3 bases and J gave up 6 bases; unmatched junction bases: 13. Germline lookup yields CDR1 SGHVS and CDR2 FQNEAQ. CDR3 loop: CASSFGGNRGIYEKLFF. The CDR3 nucleotides are TGTGCCAGCAGCTTTGGGGGAAACAGGGGAATTTATGAAAAACTGTTTTTT.

V gene TRBV28 combines with J gene TRBJ2-5, with TRBD2 matching 9 bases. Per the germline V gene, CDR1 is MDHEN and CDR2 is SYDVKM. The CDR3 length is 14 residues. The J segment lost 6 bases and the V segment lost 8 bases, leaving 10 bases of the junction unmatched. In DNA form, the CDR3 reads TGTGCCAGCGGGGTTGGCGGGGGGGAGCAGACCCAGTACTTC. Amino acid sequence: CASGVGGGEQTQYF.

Ten or more counts support this clonotype. The chain has TRBV28 and TRBJ2-3; 8 nucleotides agree with TRBD1. The V gene end was trimmed by 5 bases and the J gene end by 6 bases; junction bases not matched to a gene: 10. From germline, CDR1 is MDHEN and CDR2 SYDVKM. The CDR3 runs 15 residues. The CDR3 spells CASSEFQGAGDTQYF. CDR3 nucleotide sequence: TGTGCCAGCAGTGAGTTTCAGGGGGCAGGCGATACGCAGTATTTT.

This clonotype was picked up many times. The chain links TRBV29-1 to TRBJ2-3, with 10 bases lining up with TRBD2. The CDR3 spans 14 residues. The J segment lost 3 bases and the V segment lost 7 bases, leaving 7 bases of the junction unmatched. Germline V CDR1 and CDR2: SQVTM, ANQGSEA. The CDR3 is CSGKAGGPTDTQYF. CDR3 nucleotides: TGCAGCGGTAAAGCGGGAGGGCCGACAGATACGCAGTATTTT.

The chain carries TRBV6-1 and TRBJ1-6, with 9 bases that match TRBD1. The CDR3 contains 15 residues. Germline V gene lookup returns CDR1 MNHNS and CDR2 SASEGT. The V and J ends lost 7 bases and 9 bases, in that order; junction bases with no gene match: 10. CDR3 in amino acids: CASIPGDRVTSPLHF. The CDR3, as DNA: TGTGCCAGCATCCCTGGGGACAGGGTCACTTCACCCCTCCACTTT.

This clonotype was seen repeatedly, ten times or more. The genes are TRBV7-3 and TRBJ2-3, with D perhaps TRBD1 (5 bases). From germline, CDR1 is SGHTA and CDR2 FQGTGA. The CDR3 totals 13 residues. Trimming took off 4 bases at V and 6 bases at J, with 11 bases between the two ends. The CDR3 is CASSWTTADTQYF. For the CDR3, the DNA is TGTGCCAGCAGCTGGACAACTGCGGATACGCAGTATTTT.

This clonotype was seen many times. The chain joins TRBV12-3 or TRBV12-4 to TRBJ2-2; 8 bases fit TRBD1. The CDR3 is 18 amino acids. V trimming: 4 bases; J trimming: 6 bases; junction bases outside the gene matches: 16. The CDR3 bases are TGTGCCAGCAGTTCCACCTTGGGAGCAGGGGGCGAAGCCGGGGAGCTGTTTTTT. Translated: CASSSTLGAGGEAGELFF.

In this sample, this clonotype turned up many times. This rearrangement joins TRBV7-2 to TRBJ1-6; D is ambiguous. This CDR3 is built from 13 residues. Looked up from germline, CDR1 is SGHTA and CDR2 is FQGNSA. V was cut by 5 bases and J by 7 bases, with 9 bases left in between. CDR3 residues: CASSLPRNSPLHF. CDR3 in DNA: TGTGCCAGCAGCCTGCCCAGAAATTCACCCCTCCACTTT.

This clonotype was observed a handful of times. The chain joins TRBV25-1 to TRBJ2-3; TRBD1 matches 7 bases. The length of the CDR3 is 15 residues. With 3 bases clipped from V and 2 bases from J, the junction kept 5 bases outside the gene matches. Germline V gives CDR1 MGHDK, CDR2 SYGVNS. The CDR3 DNA sequence: TGTGCCAGCAGTGACGGGACAGCAAACACAGATACGCAGTATTTT. Residues: CASSDGTANTDTQYF. The whole variable domain, remainder taken from reference TRBV25-1 and TRBJ2-3, is EADIYQTPRYLVIGTGKKITLECSQTMGHDKMYWYQQDPGMELHLIHYSYGVNSTEKGDLSSESTVSRIRTEHFPLTLESARPSHTSQYLCASSDGTANTDTQYFGPGTRLTVL.

The sample holds many counts of this clonotype. The chain recombines TRBV7-2 with TRBJ2-2; D is possibly TRBD1 or TRBD2 (7 bases each). With 6 bases removed from V and 2 bases from J, the gap between germline ends came to 16 bases. The CDR3 covers 16 residues. In germline, CDR1 is SGHTA, CDR2 FQGNSA. CDR3 sequence: CASSPVRGGNTGELFF. The DNA of the CDR3 is TGTGCCAGCAGTCCGGTCAGGGGGGGAAACACCGGGGAGCTGTTTTTT.

The rearrangement uses TRBV7-4 and TRBJ1-4; D not resolved. V was shortened by 5 bases and J by 7 bases, with 11 bases between the two germline ends. The CDR3 loop spans 13 amino acids. Germline assignment: CDR1 SGHVT and CDR2 SQSDAQ. The CDR3 DNA sequence: TGTGCCAGCAGCCGGGGAGGAGGTGAAAAACTGTTTTTT. As protein: CASSRGGGEKLFF.

This clonotype was picked up many times. The chain has TRBV7-6 and TRBJ2-7; a weak D match, TRBD1 (6 bases). The V end lost 0 bases, the J end lost 3 bases, and 15 bases lay between the germline ends. The CDR3 spans 16 residues. Germline-derived CDR1 and CDR2 are SGHVS and FNYEAQ. The DNA of the CDR3 is TGTGCCAGCAGCTTAGCGCAGACAGGCAGATACTACGAGCAGTACTTC. Protein: CASSLAQTGRYYEQYF.

This clonotype was counted many times. This sequence joins TRBV7-3 and TRBJ2-1; no definite D call. The CDR3 covers 14 residues. In germline, CDR1 is SGHTA, CDR2 FQGTGA. Deletions cut 0 bases from V and 10 bases from J, with 13 bases between. The CDR3 loop reads CASSLTQATREQFF. DNA of the CDR3: TGTGCCAGCAGCTTAACTCAGGCTACCCGGGAGCAGTTCTTC.

This clonotype was observed a single time. Mismatch with germline at one junction end may stem from a read error. This sequence joins TRBV7-2 and TRBJ2-1; the D gene is possibly TRBD2 (7 bases). Germline assignment: CDR1 SGHTA and CDR2 FQGNSA. The CDR3 sequence is 14 residues long. CDR3 residues: CVSTPGGGANRQFF. The CDR3 DNA reads as TGTGTCAGCACCCCGGGTGGGGGGGCGAATCGGCAGTTCTTC.

This clonotype occurred many times. The chain recombines TRBV6-5 with TRBJ1-1; weak D call: TRBD1 (5 bases). Trimming removed 0 bases at V and 4 bases at J, with 12 bases between. The germline V gene encodes CDR1 MNHEY and CDR2 SVGAGI. The CDR3 consists of 15 residues. The CDR3 DNA is TGTGCCAGCAGTTACTCCCAGGGCAGGGCCACTGAAGCTTTCTTT. Translated, it gives CASSYSQGRATEAFF.

This clonotype was recorded a few times. The V and J genes are TRBV30 and TRBJ2-5; 7 bases match TRBD1. Germline trimming cut 0 bases from V and 1 base from J; bases unmatched to any gene: 5. The CDR3 length is 15 residues. In germline, CDR1 is GTSNPN, CDR2 SVGIG (reference sequence). As DNA, the CDR3 is TGTGCCTGGAGTGTAATCCGGACAGGCCAAGAGACCCAGTACTTC. Amino acids: CAWSVIRTGQETQYF.

This clonotype has a count of ten or more. The rearrangement uses TRBV7-2 and TRBJ2-1; 8 bases line up with TRBD1. V lost 6 bases to trimming and J lost 9 bases; unmatched junction nucleotides: 13. The CDR3 has 15 residues. Germline CDR1 and CDR2: SGHTA and FQGNSA. This chain's CDR3 is CASSPGQGFGSEQFF. The CDR3 DNA follows: TGTGCCAGCAGTCCAGGACAGGGATTCGGCTCTGAGCAGTTCTTC.

The chain recombines TRBV19 with TRBJ1-5, with D possibly matching TRBD1 (6 bases). V lost 3 bases to trimming and J lost 4 bases, with 16 bases between them. Per the germline V gene, CDR1 is LNHDA and CDR2 is SQIVND (reference sequence). CDR3 length equals 16 residues. CDR3 nucleotides: TGTGCCAGTAGTATGGGTAGCGGGGGCGGTAATCAGCCCCAGCATTTT. Its translation: CASSMGSGGGNQPQHF.

This clonotype was observed at least ten times. The chain carries TRBV7-8 and TRBJ2-2; 9 bases fit TRBD1. V was pared by 5 bases and J by 0 bases, with 10 bases of the junction left unmatched. CDR1 SGHVS and CDR2 FQNEAQ come from the germline V gene. This CDR3 region has 18 residues. The CDR3: CASSPSRGTGTNTGELFF. The DNA for the CDR3 is TGTGCCAGCAGCCCGTCCCGGGGGACAGGGACGAACACCGGGGAGCTGTTTTTT. Using reference TRBV7-8 and TRBJ2-2 for the parts outside the CDR3, the full variable domain is GAGVSQSPRYKVAKRGQDVALRCDPISGHVSLFWYQQALGQGPEFLTYFQNEAQLDKSGLPSDRFFAERPEGSVSTLKIQRTQQEDSAVYLCASSPSRGTGTNTGELFFGEGSRLTVL.

The table lists this clonotype with a few counts. The chain employs TRBV20-1 and TRBJ2-2, with D perhaps TRBD2 (6 bases). Trimming stripped 6 bases from V and 0 bases from J, with 14 bases between. Per the germline V gene, CDR1 is DFQATT and CDR2 is SNEGSKA (reference sequence). This CDR3 is 15 amino acids long. CDR3 amino acids: CSASLANANTGELFF. The CDR3 DNA is TGCAGTGCGAGCCTAGCGAACGCGAACACCGGGGAGCTGTTTTTT.

This clonotype was detected ten times or more. This chain joins TRBV6-1 and TRBJ1-5; D is unclear. Trimming stripped 1 base from V and 7 bases from J, with 8 bases between. Germline lookup yields CDR1 MNHNS and CDR2 SASEGT. The CDR3 sequence is 13 residues long. The CDR3 DNA follows: TGTGCCAGCAGTGAAGGCAGGTCCCAGCCCCAGCATTTT. This translates into CASSEGRSQPQHF.

This clonotype was seen at least ten times. The genes are TRBV7-8 and TRBJ2-4; 8 nucleotides agree with TRBD2. The CDR3 runs 17 residues. The V segment lost 3 bases and the J segment 2 bases; nucleotides outside the gene matches: 9. CDR1 SGHVS and CDR2 FQNEAQ come from the germline V gene. DNA for the CDR3: TGTGCCAGCAGCTTCGGGGGGGAGGGAAGGCCCAAAAACATTCAGTACTTC. It encodes CASSFGGEGRPKNIQYF. The full variable domain, in which reference TRBV7-8 and TRBJ2-4 provide the parts outside the CDR3, is GAGVSQSPRYKVAKRGQDVALRCDPISGHVSLFWYQQALGQGPEFLTYFQNEAQLDKSGLPSDRFFAERPEGSVSTLKIQRTQQEDSAVYLCASSFGGEGRPKNIQYFGAGTRLSVL.